This is a list of T cell receptor beta chains from one sample in a study of beta chain features in type 1 diabetes. Only in-frame clones appear in the TCRdb table, and some are missing; sequencing was by immunoSEQ multiplex PCR. The data contain 310,000 or so clones, 7% to 10% of them singletons. Sequences were obtained from central memory CD4+ T cells from blood. The receptor set was obtained from a young man with type 1 diabetes. The CDR3 runs from the conserved cysteine through the conserved F or W. Each record gives: D gene, clone size, J gene, V gene, CDR3 length, CDR3 DNA, CDR3 protein. The D gene is left open where the match is weak. For some rows the clone size is stated as once, few or many, or as a class when expanded; others skip it.

>-|-|TRBJ2-7|TRBV18|15
TGTGCCAGCTCACCACGACAGACCGAAGCCTACGAGCAGTACTTC
CASSPRQTEAYEQYF
>TRBD2|few|TRBJ2-1|TRBV6-6|15
TGTGCCAGCAGTTACTCGAGTTCTAGCGGGAATGAGCAGTTCTTC
CASSYSSSSGNEQFF
>TRBD1|many|TRBJ2-1|TRBV7-9|15
TGTGCCAGCAGCTGGGACAGGCATCACCAAACCGAGCAGTTCTTC
CASSWDRHHQTEQFF
>-|once|TRBJ1-2|TRBV13|15
TGTGCCAGCAGCCCACAAGCCCTCGCTAACTATGGCTACACCTTC
CASSPQALANYGYTF
>-|few|TRBJ2-5|TRBV6-1|13
TGTGCCAGCAGTGAATGGCACCAAGAGACCCAGTACTTC
CASSEWHQETQYF
>-|many|TRBJ2-4|TRBV2|13
TGTGCCACGGCCCCCCCCTCCAAAAACATTCAGTACTTC
CATAPPSKNIQYF
>TRBD1|-|TRBJ1-2|TRBV18|13
TGTGCCAGCTCACCCGACAGGGACTATGGCTACACCTTC
CASSPDRDYGYTF
>-|-|TRBJ2-7|TRBV11-2|14
TGTGCCAGCAGCGTGGGAGACGGCTTCTACGAGCAGTACTTC
CASSVGDGFYEQYF
>TRBD2|few|TRBJ2-1|TRBV4-3|17
TGCGCCAGCAGCCGCGGCCCGGGGGGGGCGGTTAGGAATGAGCAGTTCTTC
CASSRGPGGAVRNEQFF
>-|-|TRBJ1-2|TRBV11-2|14
TGTGCCAGCAGCTTAGCGATGGGGGGCTATGGCTACACCTTC
CASSLAMGGYGYTF
>TRBD2|-|TRBJ2-1|TRBV9|15
TGTGCCAGCAGCGGGGGACTAGCGGGAGTTAATGAGCAGTTCTTC
CASSGGLAGVNEQFF
>-|few|TRBJ1-5|TRBV19|17
TGTGCCACTCGAACCCTCAGGGTCGCGGGGGTCGGACAGCCCCAGCATTTT
CATRTLRVAGVGQPQHF
>TRBD2|few|TRBJ2-3|TRBV9|15
TGTGCCAGCACCAGTAGCGGGGGAGGATCAGATACGCAGTATTTT
CASTSSGGGSDTQYF
>-|-|TRBJ1-1|TRBV29-1|13
TGCAGCGTCGTTAGGGGGATGAACACTGAAGCTTTCTTT
CSVVRGMNTEAFF
>TRBD1|-|TRBJ2-1|TRBV14|13
TGTGCCAGCAGCCCGGGACAGGGCAATGAGCAGTTCTTC
CASSPGQGNEQFF
>-|once|TRBJ2-2|TRBV5-1|16
TGCGCCAGCAGCTTGGGTGGCAGGGGTGCCACCGGGGAGCTGTTTTTT
CASSLGGRGATGELFF
>TRBD2|few|TRBJ2-3|TRBV9|16
TGTGCCAGCAGCGCAAGCGGGGGGGCCAGTATGAATACGCAGTATTTT
CASSASGGASMNTQYF
>-|-|TRBJ2-7|TRBV7-2|15
TGTGCCAGCAGCTTAGAGGCAGGTCTCGACGACGAGCAGTACTTC
CASSLEAGLDDEQYF
>TRBD2|few|TRBJ2-7|TRBV29-1|12
TGCAGCGGAAATAGCGGGGGGACGGAGCAGTACTTC
CSGNSGGTEQYF
>-|few|TRBJ1-5|TRBV9|14
TGTGCCAGCAGCGTAGGTTATAGCAATCAGCCCCAGCATTTT
CASSVGYSNQPQHF
>-|-|TRBJ2-5|TRBV7-2|14
TGTGCCAGCAGCTTAGCGGGCGGAAAAGAGACCCAGTACTTC
CASSLAGGKETQYF
>-|-|TRBJ2-7|TRBV9|14
TGTGCCAGCAGCGTAGGGACAGCTAGCTACGAGCAGTACTTC
CASSVGTASYEQYF
>-|-|TRBJ2-3|TRBV11-2|17
TGTGCCAGCAGCTTAAAGGGACACAATCCCATCACAGATACGCAGTATTTT
CASSLKGHNPITDTQYF
>TRBD1|few|TRBJ1-1|TRBV7-9|17
TGTGCCAGCAGCTTCGGACAGGGTAAAGGGATGAACACTGAAGCTTTCTTT
CASSFGQGKGMNTEAFF
>-|-|TRBJ2-5|TRBV29-1|12
TGCAGCGACCGGAAAAGTGGGGAGACCCAGTACTTC
CSDRKSGETQYF
>-|-|TRBJ2-7|TRBV11-3|13
TGTGCCAGCAGCTTAGCGGGGACCTACGAGCAGTACTTC
CASSLAGTYEQYF
>-|few|TRBJ1-4|TRBV7-2|14
TGTGCCAGCAGCACAGACAGAGTTAATGAAAAACTGTTTTTT
CASSTDRVNEKLFF
>TRBD2|few|TRBJ2-1|TRBV6-5|16
TGTGCCAGCAGTTGGGGGGGAGGGCGAACGCGCAATGAGCAGTTCTTC
CASSWGGGRTRNEQFF
>TRBD1|-|TRBJ2-7|TRBV5-1|15
TGCGCCAGCAGCTTGGCCGGGACAGGGGAAGGCGAGCAGTACTTC
CASSLAGTGEGEQYF
>-|-|TRBJ1-4|TRBV5-1|15
TGCGCCAGCAGCTTGGACAGCTCAACTAATGAAAAACTGTTTTTT
CASSLDSSTNEKLFF
>-|-|TRBJ2-7|TRBV4-3|14
TGCGCCAGCAGCCAAGATACCTCCACCTACGAGCAGTACTTC
CASSQDTSTYEQYF
>TRBD1|few|TRBJ1-1|TRBV28|14
TGTGCCAGCCTGGGACAGCCAACTAACACTGAAGCTTTCTTT
CASLGQPTNTEAFF
>-|few|TRBJ2-2|TRBV18|15
TGTGCCAGCTCACCAAGGAAGGCGAACACCGGGGAGCTGTTTTTT
CASSPRKANTGELFF
>-|-|TRBJ1-5|TRBV23-1|16
TGCGCCAGCAGTCCCCGACAGGAGTTAGGCAATCAGCCCCAGCATTTT
CASSPRQELGNQPQHF
>TRBD1|-|TRBJ1-4|TRBV2|14
TGTGCCAGCAGGGGGGACAGGGGACATGAAAAACTGTTTTTT
CASRGDRGHEKLFF
>-|few|TRBJ1-1|TRBV14|14
TGTGCCAGCAGCCCTCGCCCCCCCGACACTGAAGCTTTCTTT
CASSPRPPDTEAFF
>-|-|TRBJ1-5|TRBV6-5|14
TGTGCCAGCAGTTACCAGGGGACCAATCAGCCCCAGCATTTT
CASSYQGTNQPQHF
>-|few|TRBJ2-3|TRBV29-1|13
TGCAGCGTTGAGTCCCCGGTTCTCGATACGCAGTATTTT
CSVESPVLDTQYF
>TRBD1|-|TRBJ1-2|TRBV25-1|17
TGTGCCAGCAGTCTACCGGGACAGGGGGCTTTCAACTATGGCTACACCTTC
CASSLPGQGAFNYGYTF
>-|-|TRBJ1-1|TRBV29-1|13
TGCAGCGTTGGGGCCTCTTATTACACTGAAGCTTTCTTT
CSVGASYYTEAFF
>-|-|TRBJ2-5|TRBV5-5|14
TGTGCCAGCAGCTCTCACGGAGACACAGGCGGCCAGTACTTC
CASSSHGDTGGQYF
>-|many|TRBJ1-1|TRBV7-9|16
TGTGCCAGCAGCCCCTGGGGAGGGGACGGGGACACTGAAGCTTTCTTT
CASSPWGGDGDTEAFF
>-|few|TRBJ2-2|TRBV5-1|15
TGCGCCAGCAGCTCACAGGGTTTTGGAGCCGGGGAGCTGTTTTTT
CASSSQGFGAGELFF
>-|few|TRBJ1-5|TRBV25-1|13
TGTGCCAGCAGTGAACAACACAATCAGCCCCAGCATTTT
CASSEQHNQPQHF
>-|few|TRBJ2-3|TRBV18|15
TGTGCCAGCTCAAGGCAGGAGGGGAGCACAGATACGCAGTATTTT
CASSRQEGSTDTQYF
>-|-|TRBJ2-1|TRBV5-6|11
TGTGCCAGCAGCTTGGGGTATGAGCAGTTCTTC
CASSLGYEQFF
>-|-|TRBJ1-2|TRBV30|16
TGTGCCTGCCTGGTAGGGGCCCGACTAGCTAACTATGGCTACACCTTC
CACLVGARLANYGYTF
>-|few|TRBJ1-4|TRBV6-5|13
TGTGCCAGCAGTTCCCGGTTTAGAGAAAAACTGTTTTTT
CASSSRFREKLFF
>-|few|TRBJ1-2|TRBV30|11
TGTGCCTGGAGGGGGGCTCGCGGCTACACCTTC
CAWRGARGYTF
>-|-|TRBJ2-7|TRBV5-1|14
TGCGCCAGCAGCTTGGCGGACACCTCCTACGAGCAGTACTTC
CASSLADTSYEQYF
>-|many|TRBJ1-4|TRBV28|13
TGTGCCAGCAGTTTATCGCAGGTTGAAAAACTGTTTTTT
CASSLSQVEKLFF
>-|-|TRBJ2-2|TRBV7-6|16
TGTGCCAGCAGCCCCCGGACTAACAGGGGCACCGGGGAGCTGTTTTTT
CASSPRTNRGTGELFF
>-|few|TRBJ1-4|TRBV27|13
TGTGCCAGCAGTTTAGCCTATATGGAAAAACTGTTTTTT
CASSLAYMEKLFF